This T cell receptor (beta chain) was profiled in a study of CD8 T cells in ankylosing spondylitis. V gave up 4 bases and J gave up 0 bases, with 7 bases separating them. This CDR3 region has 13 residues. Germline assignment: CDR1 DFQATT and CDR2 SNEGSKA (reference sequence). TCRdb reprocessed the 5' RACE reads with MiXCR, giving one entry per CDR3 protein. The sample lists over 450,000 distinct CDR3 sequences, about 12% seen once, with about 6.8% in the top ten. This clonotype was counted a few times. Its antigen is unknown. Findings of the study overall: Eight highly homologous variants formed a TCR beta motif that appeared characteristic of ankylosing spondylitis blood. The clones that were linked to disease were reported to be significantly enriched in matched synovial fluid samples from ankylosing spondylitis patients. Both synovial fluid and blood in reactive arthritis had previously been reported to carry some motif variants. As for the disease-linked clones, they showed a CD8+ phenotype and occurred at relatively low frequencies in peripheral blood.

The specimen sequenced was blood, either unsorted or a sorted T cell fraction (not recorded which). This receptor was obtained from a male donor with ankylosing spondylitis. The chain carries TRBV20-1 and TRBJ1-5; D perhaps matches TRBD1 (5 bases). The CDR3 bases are TGCAGTGCTATGGGGGTTAGCAATCAGCCCCAGCATTTT. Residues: CSAMGVSNQPQHF.